A selection of T cell receptor beta chains follows, all from one sample in a study of CD8 T cells in ankylosing spondylitis. TCRdb itself ran the 5' RACE reads through MiXCR, one entry per CDR3 protein. In the table there are roughly 170,000 distinct CDR3 sequences, around 9.6% of which are singletons. Sample: blood, either unsorted or a sorted T cell fraction (not recorded which). The origin of the receptors is a female donor with ankylosing spondylitis or in good health (not recorded which). CDR3s include the opening cysteine and the closing phenylalanine or tryptophan. A D gene is named only where the DNA matches it firmly. A clone size is listed for some rows: how often the clone was seen (once, few, many), or a class if it is expanded.

j_call: TRBJ2-7
clone_size: many
v_call: TRBV4-1
d_call: NA
cdr3_nt: TGCGCCAGCAGCCAAGGTGGGGCCTACGAGCAGTACTTC
cdr3_aa: CASSQGGAYEQYF

j_call: TRBJ2-3
clone_size: few
v_call: TRBV3-1
d_call: NA
cdr3_nt: TGTGCCAGCGGTTCCGGGACTGCAGATACGCAGTATTTT
cdr3_aa: CASGSGTADTQYF

j_call: TRBJ2-1
clone_size: many
v_call: TRBV7-9
d_call: NA
cdr3_nt: TGTGCCAGCAGCGACCAGGGATCTCTTTACAATGAGCAGTTCTTC
cdr3_aa: CASSDQGSLYNEQFF

j_call: TRBJ2-3
clone_size: few
v_call: TRBV12-3/TRBV12-4
d_call: TRBD1
cdr3_nt: TGTGCCAGCAGTACCCGGGACAGCTATTGGGAAGATACGCAGTATTTT
cdr3_aa: CASSTRDSYWEDTQYF

j_call: TRBJ2-7
clone_size: NA
v_call: TRBV27
d_call: NA
cdr3_nt: TGTGCCAGCAGTTTGGCCTTGAACTACGAGCAGTACTTC
cdr3_aa: CASSLALNYEQYF

j_call: TRBJ2-3
clone_size: NA
v_call: TRBV5-1
d_call: TRBD2
cdr3_nt: TGCGCCAGCAGCTTACCCCGTGCGGGAGGTGATATGGATACGCAGTATTTT
cdr3_aa: CASSLPRAGGDMDTQYF

j_call: TRBJ2-1
clone_size: many
v_call: TRBV11-1
d_call: TRBD2
cdr3_nt: TGTGCCAGCAGCTCCCTTAGGGCCAGCGGGAGGTCCTACAATGAGCAGTTCTTC
cdr3_aa: CASSSLRASGRSYNEQFF

j_call: TRBJ1-1
clone_size: NA
v_call: TRBV28
d_call: NA
cdr3_nt: TGTGCCAGCCTTCCTCCCCTTGACACTGAAGCTTTCTTT
cdr3_aa: CASLPPLDTEAFF

j_call: TRBJ1-1
clone_size: many
v_call: TRBV7-9
d_call: NA
cdr3_nt: TGTGCCAGCAGCTTATCAGGGAACCCTGAAGCTTTCTTT
cdr3_aa: CASSLSGNPEAFF

j_call: TRBJ2-1
clone_size: NA
v_call: TRBV28
d_call: TRBD2
cdr3_nt: TGTGCCAGCAGTCCACTAGCGGGGGAATACAATGAGCAGTTCTTC
cdr3_aa: CASSPLAGEYNEQFF

j_call: TRBJ2-1
clone_size: many
v_call: TRBV21-1
d_call: NA
cdr3_nt: TGTGCCAGCAGGGAATGGACCTTAGGGATCGGATACAATGAGCAGTTCTTC
cdr3_aa: CASREWTLGIGYNEQFF

j_call: TRBJ2-2
clone_size: few
v_call: TRBV7-9
d_call: TRBD2
cdr3_nt: TGTGCCAGCAGCGCAGCCGGGACTAGTGTCACCGGGGAGCTGTTTTTT
cdr3_aa: CASSAAGTSVTGELFF

j_call: TRBJ2-7
clone_size: NA
v_call: TRBV7-2
d_call: TRBD2
cdr3_nt: TGTGCCAGCAGTCCGTCCCTAGCGGCAGCCTACGAGCAGTACTTC
cdr3_aa: CASSPSLAAAYEQYF

j_call: TRBJ2-1
clone_size: NA
v_call: TRBV4-3
d_call: NA
cdr3_nt: TGCGCCAGCAGCCAAGCAGCAGGGGGGGTTGAGCAGTTCTTC
cdr3_aa: CASSQAAGGVEQFF

j_call: TRBJ1-2
clone_size: NA
v_call: TRBV4-2
d_call: NA
cdr3_nt: TGTGCCAGCAGCCCCAGGCTCCTCTGCTATGGCTACACCTTC
cdr3_aa: CASSPRLLCYGYTF

j_call: TRBJ1-1
clone_size: NA
v_call: TRBV28
d_call: NA
cdr3_nt: TGTGCCAGCCGGAAGTGGGGGGCGCGAAACACTGAAGCTTTCTTT
cdr3_aa: CASRKWGARNTEAFF

j_call: TRBJ1-2
clone_size: many
v_call: TRBV14
d_call: NA
cdr3_nt: TGTGCCAGCAGCCATTTGGGGCATAACTATGGCTACACCTTC
cdr3_aa: CASSHLGHNYGYTF

j_call: TRBJ2-7
clone_size: many
v_call: TRBV29-1
d_call: TRBD1
cdr3_nt: TGCAGCGTTGAAGATCCCCAGGGGGCATACGAGCAGTACTTC
cdr3_aa: CSVEDPQGAYEQYF

j_call: TRBJ2-7
clone_size: NA
v_call: TRBV7-9
d_call: NA
cdr3_nt: TGTGCCAGCGGGGGGGGCTCCGAGCAGTACTTC
cdr3_aa: CASGGGSEQYF

j_call: TRBJ1-5
clone_size: few
v_call: TRBV7-6
d_call: NA
cdr3_nt: TGTGCCAGCAGCTCCGGGGGGGGCTGGAGTCAGCCCCAGCATTTT
cdr3_aa: CASSSGGGWSQPQHF

j_call: TRBJ2-7
clone_size: NA
v_call: TRBV7-9
d_call: TRBD2
cdr3_nt: TGTGCCAGCAGCTTAGATAGCGGGAGATTGTACGAGCAGTACTTC
cdr3_aa: CASSLDSGRLYEQYF

j_call: TRBJ2-1
clone_size: many
v_call: TRBV7-9
d_call: TRBD1
cdr3_nt: TGTGCCAGCAGCTTAGCACAGGGGGCGAGCAATGAGCAGTTCTTC
cdr3_aa: CASSLAQGASNEQFF

j_call: TRBJ2-1
clone_size: many
v_call: TRBV28
d_call: NA
cdr3_nt: TGTGCCAGCAGGATATCTAGCAAAAGCTCCTACAATGAGCAGTTCTTC
cdr3_aa: CASRISSKSSYNEQFF

j_call: TRBJ1-5
clone_size: NA
v_call: TRBV20-1
d_call: TRBD1
cdr3_nt: TGCAGTGCCCCCGGGCAGGGGGCGTCCAATCAGCCCCAGCATTTT
cdr3_aa: CSAPGQGASNQPQHF

j_call: TRBJ2-7
clone_size: NA
v_call: TRBV7-9
d_call: TRBD2
cdr3_nt: TGTGCCAGCAGCTTAGCGAGGACTAGCGCAGGGAGAATTGGGGAGCAGTACTTC
cdr3_aa: CASSLARTSAGRIGEQYF

j_call: TRBJ2-4
clone_size: many
v_call: TRBV5-8
d_call: NA
cdr3_nt: TGTGCCAGCGAGTCTAGAGCGCCCAAAAACATTCAGTACTTC
cdr3_aa: CASESRAPKNIQYF

j_call: TRBJ2-1
clone_size: NA
v_call: TRBV30
d_call: TRBD2
cdr3_nt: TGTGCCTCGATGGGGGGGGGGATGTACAATGAGCAGTTCTTC
cdr3_aa: CASMGGGMYNEQFF

j_call: TRBJ2-1
clone_size: once
v_call: TRBV12-3/TRBV12-4
d_call: NA
cdr3_nt: TGTACCAGCAGTTTAGCCACAAGGAGATTAGCGGCCTACAATGAGCAGTTCTTC
cdr3_aa: CTSSLATRRLAAYNEQFF

j_call: TRBJ2-7
clone_size: many
v_call: TRBV5-1
d_call: NA
cdr3_nt: TGCGCCAGCAGCTTACTGGACAGTGAGTACGAGCAGTACTTC
cdr3_aa: CASSLLDSEYEQYF

j_call: TRBJ2-5
clone_size: NA
v_call: TRBV6-1
d_call: TRBD2
cdr3_nt: TGTGCCAGCAGTGAGCTAGCGGGAGGGGAGACCCAGTACTTC
cdr3_aa: CASSELAGGETQYF

j_call: TRBJ2-2
clone_size: few
v_call: TRBV6-1
d_call: NA
cdr3_nt: TGTGCCAGCAGAGAAGATTGGGCCCCCCTCGCCGGGGAGCTGTTTTTT
cdr3_aa: CASREDWAPLAGELFF

j_call: TRBJ1-1
clone_size: many
v_call: TRBV5-1
d_call: NA
cdr3_nt: TGCGCCAGCAGCCTCTTGACAGGGAACACTGAAGCTTTCTTT
cdr3_aa: CASSLLTGNTEAFF

j_call: TRBJ2-1
clone_size: once
v_call: TRBV5-4
d_call: NA
cdr3_nt: TGTGCCAGCAGCATACGGACAGCGATCTATGAGCAGTTCTTC
cdr3_aa: CASSIRTAIYEQFF

j_call: TRBJ2-1
clone_size: many
v_call: TRBV29-1
d_call: TRBD2
cdr3_nt: TGCAGCGACACTAGCGGGAGCTCCTACAATGAGCAGTTCTTC
cdr3_aa: CSDTSGSSYNEQFF

j_call: TRBJ2-7
clone_size: many
v_call: TRBV9
d_call: TRBD1
cdr3_nt: TGTGCCAGCAGCATGGGACAGGCTTACTACGAGCAGTACTTC
cdr3_aa: CASSMGQAYYEQYF

j_call: TRBJ2-7
clone_size: few
v_call: TRBV7-2
d_call: TRBD1
cdr3_nt: TGTGCCAGCAGCTTAGGACAGGGGTGGGCTCTAAACGAGCAGTACTTC
cdr3_aa: CASSLGQGWALNEQYF

j_call: TRBJ1-3
clone_size: few
v_call: TRBV3-1
d_call: NA
cdr3_nt: TGTGCCAGCAGCCAAGGCACAGTTCTATCTGGAAACACCATATATTTT
cdr3_aa: CASSQGTVLSGNTIYF

j_call: TRBJ2-3
clone_size: many
v_call: TRBV12-3/TRBV12-4
d_call: TRBD1
cdr3_nt: TGTGCCAGCGGAACCTCGGGACAGGAGGGGGATACGCAGTATTTT
cdr3_aa: CASGTSGQEGDTQYF

j_call: TRBJ2-7
clone_size: NA
v_call: TRBV18
d_call: NA
cdr3_nt: TGTGCCAGCTCACCCCCCGGGAGTGGAGGGGACACCTACGAGCAGTACTTC
cdr3_aa: CASSPPGSGGDTYEQYF

j_call: TRBJ1-5
clone_size: many
v_call: TRBV9
d_call: TRBD1
cdr3_nt: TGTGCCAGCAGCGCAGGGGGCCTAGATCAGCCCCAGCATTTT
cdr3_aa: CASSAGGLDQPQHF

j_call: TRBJ2-5
clone_size: NA
v_call: TRBV29-1
d_call: TRBD2
cdr3_nt: TGCAGCGTTGGTGGCACAGCGGGATTTGGGAATGTTAGGTTT
cdr3_aa: CSVGGTAGFGNVRF

j_call: TRBJ1-2
clone_size: NA
v_call: TRBV24-1
d_call: NA
cdr3_nt: TGTGCCACCAGTGACGGAAATGGCTACACCTTC
cdr3_aa: CATSDGNGYTF

j_call: TRBJ2-6
clone_size: few
v_call: TRBV25-1
d_call: NA
cdr3_nt: TGTGCCAGCGCAGCGGTCGGGGCCAACGTCCTGACTTTC
cdr3_aa: CASAAVGANVLTF

j_call: TRBJ1-1
clone_size: few
v_call: TRBV29-1
d_call: NA
cdr3_nt: TGCAGCGTTGAAGGGGGCTATGGGGGAAGCACTGAAGCTTTCTTT
cdr3_aa: CSVEGGYGGSTEAFF

j_call: TRBJ1-1
clone_size: few
v_call: TRBV7-2
d_call: NA
cdr3_nt: TGTGCCAGCAGCTTAGAACAGTACACTGAAGCTTTCTTT
cdr3_aa: CASSLEQYTEAFF

j_call: TRBJ2-7
clone_size: many
v_call: TRBV9
d_call: NA
cdr3_nt: TGTGCCAGCAGCGTAGAAGCAGGGGCTCCCTACGAGCAGTACTTC
cdr3_aa: CASSVEAGAPYEQYF

j_call: TRBJ2-1
clone_size: few
v_call: TRBV9
d_call: NA
cdr3_nt: TGTGCCAGCAGCGTAGCTGGGGCTGTCTCCTACAATGAGCAGTTCTTC
cdr3_aa: CASSVAGAVSYNEQFF

j_call: TRBJ2-2
clone_size: NA
v_call: TRBV5-8
d_call: NA
cdr3_nt: TGTGCCAGCGTCCCAGGCCTCCTCTGCGGGGAGCTGTTTTTT
cdr3_aa: CASVPGLLCGELFF

j_call: TRBJ2-1
clone_size: NA
v_call: TRBV19
d_call: NA
cdr3_nt: TGTGCCAGTAGTATAGATCTAGGCGGCAATGAGCAGTTCTTC
cdr3_aa: CASSIDLGGNEQFF

j_call: TRBJ2-1
clone_size: few
v_call: TRBV11-2
d_call: NA
cdr3_nt: TGTGCCAGCACCACTTGGGATAGCTACAATGAGCAGTTCTTC
cdr3_aa: CASTTWDSYNEQFF

j_call: TRBJ2-3
clone_size: NA
v_call: TRBV7-9
d_call: NA
cdr3_nt: TGTGCCAGCAGCCCCTGGACTGGCACAGATACGCAGTATTTT
cdr3_aa: CASSPWTGTDTQYF

j_call: TRBJ1-5
clone_size: NA
v_call: TRBV10-3
d_call: NA
cdr3_nt: TGTGCCATCATGGGGGATAGCAATCAGCCCCAGCATTTT
cdr3_aa: CAIMGDSNQPQHF

j_call: TRBJ2-7
clone_size: many
v_call: TRBV7-9
d_call: NA
cdr3_nt: TGTGCCAGCAGCTCGGACGCCCGCGAGCAGTACTTC
cdr3_aa: CASSSDAREQYF

j_call: TRBJ2-1
clone_size: few
v_call: TRBV29-1
d_call: TRBD2
cdr3_nt: TGCAGCGTTGGAAGCAGGAGCGGGAGGTCGGGCAATGAGCAGTTCTTC
cdr3_aa: CSVGSRSGRSGNEQFF

j_call: TRBJ2-1
clone_size: many
v_call: TRBV11-2
d_call: NA
cdr3_nt: TGTGCCAGCACCAGCAGATGGGGTCTGAATGAGCAGTTCTTC
cdr3_aa: CASTSRWGLNEQFF

j_call: TRBJ2-7
clone_size: many
v_call: TRBV10-3
d_call: NA
cdr3_nt: TGTGCCATCCAGGGAGGCTCCTACGAGCAGTACTTC
cdr3_aa: CAIQGGSYEQYF

j_call: TRBJ2-2
clone_size: NA
v_call: TRBV12-3/TRBV12-4
d_call: NA
cdr3_nt: TGTGCCAGCAGTTTAGGGCCTAGACAGAAGGTCACCGGGGAGCTGTTTTTT
cdr3_aa: CASSLGPRQKVTGELFF

j_call: TRBJ2-7
clone_size: few
v_call: TRBV12-5
d_call: NA
cdr3_nt: TGTGCTAGTGGTCAAATCAACAGGGTCGGAATCTACGAGCAGTACTTC
cdr3_aa: CASGQINRVGIYEQYF

j_call: TRBJ2-5
clone_size: many
v_call: TRBV12-3/TRBV12-4
d_call: TRBD2
cdr3_nt: TGTGCCAGCAGAGCTAGCGGGTACCAAGAGACCCAGTACTTC
cdr3_aa: CASRASGYQETQYF